Sequencing of this TCR beta chain was carried out in a study of blood T cell repertoires in COVID-19. V trimming: 3 bases; J trimming: 4 bases; junction bases outside the gene matches: 2. CDR1 and CDR2 from the germline V gene are DFQATT and SNEGSKA (reference sequence). This CDR3 has 13 amino acids. The protocol was immunoSEQ multiplex PCR, while the TCRdb copy is restricted to in-frame clones and leaves out a portion. The table includes 150,000 to 200,000 clones, around 82% detected once. Sequenced: peripheral blood. This receptor was taken from an elderly woman with acute or convalescent COVID-19. The chain uses TRBV20-1 and TRBJ2-3; 9 nucleotides line up with TRBD2. The chain's CDR3 is CSASAGGPDTQYF. The DNA of the CDR3 is TGCAGTGCTAGTGCGGGGGGGCCAGATACGCAGTATTTT.